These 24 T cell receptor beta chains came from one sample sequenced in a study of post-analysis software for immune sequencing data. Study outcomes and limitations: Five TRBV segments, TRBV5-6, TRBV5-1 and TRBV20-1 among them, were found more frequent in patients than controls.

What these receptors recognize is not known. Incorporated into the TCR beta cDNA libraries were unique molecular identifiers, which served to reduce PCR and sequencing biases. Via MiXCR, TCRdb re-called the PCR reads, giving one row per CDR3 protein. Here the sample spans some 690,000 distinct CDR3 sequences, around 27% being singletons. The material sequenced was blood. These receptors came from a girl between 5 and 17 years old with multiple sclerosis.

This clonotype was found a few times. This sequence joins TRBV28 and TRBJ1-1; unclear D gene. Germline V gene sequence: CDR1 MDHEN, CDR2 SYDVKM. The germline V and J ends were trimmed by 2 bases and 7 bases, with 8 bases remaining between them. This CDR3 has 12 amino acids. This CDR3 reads CASSLGRSEAFF. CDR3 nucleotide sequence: TGTGCCAGCAGTTTAGGGCGGAGTGAAGCTTTCTTT. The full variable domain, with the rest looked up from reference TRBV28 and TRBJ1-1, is DVKVTQSSRYLVKRTGEKVFLECVQDMDHENMFWYRQDPGLGLRLIYFSYDVKMKEKGDIPEGYSVSREKKERFSLILESASTNQTSMYLCASSLGRSEAFFGQGTRLTVV.

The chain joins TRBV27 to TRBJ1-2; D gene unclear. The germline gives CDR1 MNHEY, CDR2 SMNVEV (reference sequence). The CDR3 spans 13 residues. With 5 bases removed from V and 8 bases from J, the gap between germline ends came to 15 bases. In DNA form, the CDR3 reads TGTGCCAGCAGTCTTCCGGACGGCAGGGGCTACACCTTC. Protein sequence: CASSLPDGRGYTF.

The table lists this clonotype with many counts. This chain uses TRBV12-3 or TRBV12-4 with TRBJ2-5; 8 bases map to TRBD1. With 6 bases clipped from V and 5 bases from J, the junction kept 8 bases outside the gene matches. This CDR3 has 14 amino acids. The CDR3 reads CASSQTGVGETQYF. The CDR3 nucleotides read TGTGCCAGCAGCCAGACAGGGGTAGGGGAGACCCAGTACTTC.

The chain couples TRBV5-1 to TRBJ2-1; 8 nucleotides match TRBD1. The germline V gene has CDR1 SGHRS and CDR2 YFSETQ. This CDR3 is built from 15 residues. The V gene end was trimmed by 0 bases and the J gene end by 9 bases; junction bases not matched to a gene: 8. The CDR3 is CASSLESRGQGEQFF. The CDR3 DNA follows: TGCGCCAGCAGCTTGGAGTCCAGGGGGCAGGGTGAGCAGTTCTTC. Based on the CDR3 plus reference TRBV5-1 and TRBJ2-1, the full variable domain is KAGVTQTPRYLIKTRGQQVTLSCSPISGHRSVSWYQQTPGQGLQFLFEYFSETQRNKGNFPGRFSGRQFSNSRSEMNVSTLELGDSALYLCASSLESRGQGEQFFGPGTRLTVL.

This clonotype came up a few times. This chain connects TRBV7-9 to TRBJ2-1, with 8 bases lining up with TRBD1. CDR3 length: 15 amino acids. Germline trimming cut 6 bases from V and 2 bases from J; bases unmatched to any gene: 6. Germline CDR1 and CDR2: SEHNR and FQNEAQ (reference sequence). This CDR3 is CASREDRDPYNEQFF. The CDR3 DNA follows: TGTGCCAGCAGAGAGGACAGGGACCCCTACAATGAGCAGTTCTTC.

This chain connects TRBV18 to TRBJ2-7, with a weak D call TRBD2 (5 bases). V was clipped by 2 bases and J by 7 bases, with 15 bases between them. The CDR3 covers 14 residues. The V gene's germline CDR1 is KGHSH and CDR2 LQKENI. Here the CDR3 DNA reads TGTGCCAGCTCACCAAGACGAGGGCTCAATGAGCAGTACTTC. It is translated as CASSPRRGLNEQYF.

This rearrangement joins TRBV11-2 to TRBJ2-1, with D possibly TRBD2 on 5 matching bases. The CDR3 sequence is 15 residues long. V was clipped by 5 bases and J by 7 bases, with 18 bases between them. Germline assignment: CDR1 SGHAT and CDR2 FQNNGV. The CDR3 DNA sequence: TGTGCCAGCAGCCTTAGGACTCCCATGCTGAATGAGCAGTTCTTC. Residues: CASSLRTPMLNEQFF.

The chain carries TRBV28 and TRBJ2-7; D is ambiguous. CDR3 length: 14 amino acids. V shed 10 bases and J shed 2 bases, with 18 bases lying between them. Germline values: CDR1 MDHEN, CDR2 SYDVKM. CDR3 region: CATNPHLPTYEQYF. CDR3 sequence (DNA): TGTGCCACCAACCCCCACCTTCCTACCTACGAGCAGTACTTC.

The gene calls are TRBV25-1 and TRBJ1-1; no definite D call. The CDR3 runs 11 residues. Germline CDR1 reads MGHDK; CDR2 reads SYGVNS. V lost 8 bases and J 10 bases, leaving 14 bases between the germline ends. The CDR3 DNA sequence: TGTGCCAGCGGCGGGGATTACGGAGCTTTCTTT. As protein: CASGGDYGAFF. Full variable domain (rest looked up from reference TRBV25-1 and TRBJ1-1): EADIYQTPRYLVIGTGKKITLECSQTMGHDKMYWYQQDPGMELHLIHYSYGVNSTEKGDLSSESTVSRIRTEHFPLTLESARPSHTSQYLCASGGDYGAFFGQGTRLTVV.

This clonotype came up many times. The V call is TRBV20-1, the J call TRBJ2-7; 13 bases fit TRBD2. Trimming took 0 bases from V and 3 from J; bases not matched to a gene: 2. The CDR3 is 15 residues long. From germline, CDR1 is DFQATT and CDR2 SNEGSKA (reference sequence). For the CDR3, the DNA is TGCAGTGCTAGAGATCGGACTAGCGGGAGCTACGAGCAGTACTTC. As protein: CSARDRTSGSYEQYF.

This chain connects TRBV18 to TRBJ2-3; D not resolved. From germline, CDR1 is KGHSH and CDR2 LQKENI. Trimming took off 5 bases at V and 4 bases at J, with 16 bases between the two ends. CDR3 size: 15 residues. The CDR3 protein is CASSTPGLTPDTQYF. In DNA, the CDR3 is TGTGCCAGCTCAACTCCGGGTCTTACCCCAGATACGCAGTATTTT.

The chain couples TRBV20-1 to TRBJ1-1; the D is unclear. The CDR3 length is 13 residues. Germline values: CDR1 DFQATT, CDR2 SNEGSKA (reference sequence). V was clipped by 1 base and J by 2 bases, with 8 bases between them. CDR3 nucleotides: TGCAGTGCTAGAGCGCAGAGAAACACTGAAGCTTTCTTT. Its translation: CSARAQRNTEAFF.

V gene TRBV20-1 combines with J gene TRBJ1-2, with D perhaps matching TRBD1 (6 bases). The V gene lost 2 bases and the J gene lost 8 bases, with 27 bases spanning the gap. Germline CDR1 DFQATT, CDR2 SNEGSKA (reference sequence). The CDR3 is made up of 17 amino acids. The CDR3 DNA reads TGCAGTGCTAGATCCCTGAAAACGGACGGGGGGCGGAGCGGCTACACCTTC. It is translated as CSARSLKTDGGRSGYTF.

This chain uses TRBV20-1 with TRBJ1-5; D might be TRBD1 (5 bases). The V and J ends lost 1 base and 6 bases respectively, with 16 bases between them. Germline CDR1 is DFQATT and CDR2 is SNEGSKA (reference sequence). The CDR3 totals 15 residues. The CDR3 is CSARATTWGSQPQHF. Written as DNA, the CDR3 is TGCAGTGCTAGAGCCACCACGTGGGGCAGTCAGCCCCAGCATTTT.

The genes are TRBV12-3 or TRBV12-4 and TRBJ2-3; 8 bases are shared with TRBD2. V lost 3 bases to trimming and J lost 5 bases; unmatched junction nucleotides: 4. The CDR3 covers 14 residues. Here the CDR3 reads CASSLGGGRDTQYF. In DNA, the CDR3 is TGTGCCAGCAGTTTGGGCGGGGGGCGAGATACGCAGTATTTT.

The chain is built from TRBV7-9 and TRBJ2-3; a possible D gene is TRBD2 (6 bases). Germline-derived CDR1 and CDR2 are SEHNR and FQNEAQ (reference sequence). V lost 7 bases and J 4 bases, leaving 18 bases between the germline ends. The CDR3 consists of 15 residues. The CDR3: CASNPLGGVADTQYF. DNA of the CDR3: TGTGCCAGCAATCCGTTGGGGGGTGTCGCAGATACGCAGTATTTT.

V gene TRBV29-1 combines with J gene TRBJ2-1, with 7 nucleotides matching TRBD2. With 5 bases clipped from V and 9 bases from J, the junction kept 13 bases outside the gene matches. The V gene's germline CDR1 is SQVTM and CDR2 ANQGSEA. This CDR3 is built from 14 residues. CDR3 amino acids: CSVLFAGVAIEQFF. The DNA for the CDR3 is TGCAGCGTTCTCTTCGCGGGGGTTGCCATTGAGCAGTTCTTC.

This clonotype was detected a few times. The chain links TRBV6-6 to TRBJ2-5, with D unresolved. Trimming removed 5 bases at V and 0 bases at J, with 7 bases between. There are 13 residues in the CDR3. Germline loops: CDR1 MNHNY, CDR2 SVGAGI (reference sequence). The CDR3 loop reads CASSDTDQETQYF. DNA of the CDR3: TGTGCCAGCAGTGACACCGACCAAGAGACCCAGTACTTC.

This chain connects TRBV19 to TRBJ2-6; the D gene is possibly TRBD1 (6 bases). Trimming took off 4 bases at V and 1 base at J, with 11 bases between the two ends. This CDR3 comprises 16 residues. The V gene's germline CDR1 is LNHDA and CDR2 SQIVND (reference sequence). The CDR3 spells CASSTSTGSGANVLTF. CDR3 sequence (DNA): TGTGCCAGTAGTACCTCAACAGGGTCTGGGGCCAACGTCCTGACTTTC.

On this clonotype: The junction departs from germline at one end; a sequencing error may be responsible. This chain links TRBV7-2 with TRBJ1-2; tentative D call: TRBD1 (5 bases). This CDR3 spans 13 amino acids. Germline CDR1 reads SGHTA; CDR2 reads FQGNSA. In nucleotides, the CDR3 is TGTGCCGGCAGTAGACAGAAACACTATGGCTACACCTTC. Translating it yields CAGSRQKHYGYTF.

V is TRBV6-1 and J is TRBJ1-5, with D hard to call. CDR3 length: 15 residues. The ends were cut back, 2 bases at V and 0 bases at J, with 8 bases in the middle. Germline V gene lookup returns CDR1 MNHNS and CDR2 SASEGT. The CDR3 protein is CASSERGNSNQPQHF. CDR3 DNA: TGTGCCAGCAGTGAACGTGGTAATAGCAATCAGCCCCAGCATTTT.

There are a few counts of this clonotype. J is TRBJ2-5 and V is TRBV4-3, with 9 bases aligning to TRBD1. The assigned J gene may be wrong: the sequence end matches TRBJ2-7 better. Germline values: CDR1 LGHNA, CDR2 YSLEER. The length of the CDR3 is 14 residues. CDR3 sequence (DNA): TGCGCCAGCAGCCAAGGAAGGACAGGGGCCGAGCAGTACTTC. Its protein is CASSQGRTGAEQYF.

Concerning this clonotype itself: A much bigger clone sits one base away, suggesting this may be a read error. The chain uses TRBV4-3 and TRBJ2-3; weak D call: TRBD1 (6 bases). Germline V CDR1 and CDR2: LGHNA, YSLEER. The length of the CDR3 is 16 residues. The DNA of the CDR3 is TGCGCCAGCAGCCAAGACCCAGGGGCCCTCGCAGATGCGCAGTATTTT. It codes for CASSQDPGALADAQYF.

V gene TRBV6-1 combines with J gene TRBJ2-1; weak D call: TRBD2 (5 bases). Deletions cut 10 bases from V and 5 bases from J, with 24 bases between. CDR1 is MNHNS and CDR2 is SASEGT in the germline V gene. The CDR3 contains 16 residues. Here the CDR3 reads CATFPRWPGMNNEQFF. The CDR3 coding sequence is TGTGCCACCTTCCCTCGATGGCCGGGGATGAACAATGAGCAGTTCTTC.